The rows below give T cell receptor beta chains drawn from one sample of a study of shared clonotypes between healthy human individuals. The protocol was immunoSEQ multiplex PCR, while the TCRdb copy is restricted to in-frame clones and leaves out a portion. Among millions of clones listed, about 94% were seen once. Input material: naive CD8+ T cells sorted from blood. Receptors were obtained from a man aged 18 to 30 in good health. Each CDR3 is given with its conserved first and last residue. D genes are given only for firm matches. Clone sizes are given selectively: once, few, many, or a class where the clone is expanded.

clone_size: -; j_call: TRBJ2-7; d_call: -; v_call: TRBV19; cdr3_length: 15; cdr3_aa: CASSMASTTTHEQYF; cdr3_nt: TGTGCCAGTAGTATGGCGAGTACCACCACCCACGAGCAGTACTTC
clone_size: -; j_call: TRBJ1-3; d_call: -; v_call: TRBV2; cdr3_length: 15; cdr3_aa: CASSGWGSSGNTIYF; cdr3_nt: TGTGCCAGCAGTGGATGGGGCAGCTCTGGAAACACCATATATTTT
clone_size: -; j_call: TRBJ2-1; d_call: TRBD1; v_call: TRBV28; cdr3_length: 15; cdr3_aa: CASRPTGGEDGEQFF; cdr3_nt: TGTGCCAGCAGACCGACAGGGGGGGAGGACGGTGAGCAGTTCTTC
clone_size: -; j_call: TRBJ2-7; d_call: TRBD2; v_call: TRBV13; cdr3_length: 16; cdr3_aa: CASSLGLAGGFYEQYF; cdr3_nt: TGTGCCAGCAGCTTGGGACTAGCGGGAGGATTCTACGAGCAGTACTTC
clone_size: once; j_call: TRBJ2-1; d_call: TRBD2; v_call: TRBV10-2; cdr3_length: 14; cdr3_aa: CASRGLAEGNEQFF; cdr3_nt: TGCGCCAGCAGGGGACTAGCGGAGGGCAATGAGCAGTTCTTC
clone_size: -; j_call: TRBJ1-2; d_call: -; v_call: TRBV7-9; cdr3_length: 14; cdr3_aa: CASSLVEDHYGYTF; cdr3_nt: TGTGCCAGCAGCTTAGTCGAGGACCACTATGGCTACACCTTC
clone_size: -; j_call: TRBJ2-3; d_call: -; v_call: TRBV30; cdr3_length: 14; cdr3_aa: CAWSPSPGADTQYF; cdr3_nt: TGTGCCTGGAGTCCTTCCCCCGGGGCAGATACGCAGTATTTT
clone_size: once; j_call: TRBJ2-7; d_call: TRBD2; v_call: TRBV28; cdr3_length: 15; cdr3_aa: CASSLGLAGSYEQYF; cdr3_nt: TGTGCCAGCAGTTTAGGGCTAGCGGGGAGCTACGAGCAGTACTTC
clone_size: -; j_call: TRBJ1-4; d_call: -; v_call: TRBV28; cdr3_length: 15; cdr3_aa: CASTLFWARNEKLFF; cdr3_nt: TGTGCCAGCACCCTTTTTTGGGCCCGGAATGAAAAACTGTTTTTT
clone_size: -; j_call: TRBJ2-2; d_call: TRBD1; v_call: TRBV7-2; cdr3_length: 15; cdr3_aa: CASTQPGQYTGELFF; cdr3_nt: TGTGCCAGCACCCAGCCGGGACAGTACACCGGGGAGCTGTTTTTT
clone_size: -; j_call: TRBJ2-5; d_call: TRBD1; v_call: TRBV9; cdr3_length: 15; cdr3_aa: CASSVEGGLGETQYF; cdr3_nt: TGTGCCAGCAGCGTAGAAGGGGGCTTGGGAGAGACCCAGTACTTC
clone_size: -; j_call: TRBJ2-7; d_call: -; v_call: TRBV5-4; cdr3_length: 13; cdr3_aa: CASSDSGNYEQYF; cdr3_nt: TGTGCCAGCAGCGATTCCGGGAACTACGAGCAGTACTTC
clone_size: once; j_call: TRBJ2-5; d_call: -; v_call: TRBV4-3; cdr3_length: 15; cdr3_aa: CASSQEEWVGETQYF; cdr3_nt: TGCGCCAGCAGCCAAGAGGAGTGGGTTGGAGAGACCCAGTACTTC
clone_size: once; j_call: TRBJ2-1; d_call: -; v_call: TRBV6-6; cdr3_length: 15; cdr3_aa: CASSYAGALDNEQFF; cdr3_nt: TGTGCCAGCAGTTACGCAGGGGCGCTCGACAATGAGCAGTTCTTC
clone_size: -; j_call: TRBJ2-1; d_call: TRBD1; v_call: TRBV15; cdr3_length: 15; cdr3_aa: CATSSRDRGNNEQFF; cdr3_nt: TGTGCCACCAGCAGCCGGGACAGGGGTAACAATGAGCAGTTCTTC
clone_size: once; j_call: TRBJ1-2; d_call: TRBD1; v_call: TRBV5-1; cdr3_length: 14; cdr3_aa: CASSFGQGGYGYTF; cdr3_nt: TGCGCCAGCAGCTTCGGACAGGGCGGCTATGGCTACACCTTC
clone_size: -; j_call: TRBJ2-3; d_call: -; v_call: TRBV19; cdr3_length: 15; cdr3_aa: CASSIDGTPGSPQYF; cdr3_nt: TGTGCCAGTAGTATAGATGGGACCCCAGGGAGCCCGCAGTATTTT
clone_size: -; j_call: TRBJ2-7; d_call: TRBD2; v_call: TRBV11-2; cdr3_length: 17; cdr3_aa: CASSTGTSGRNSYEQYF; cdr3_nt: TGTGCCAGCAGCACCGGGACTAGCGGGAGGAACTCCTACGAGCAGTACTTC